Following are 15 T cell receptor beta chains from one sample sequenced in a study of cytomegalovirus exposure and HLA in healthy donors. Use of 60 Vbeta and 13 Jbeta primers characterized the PCR. TCRdb's table, derived via immunoSEQ multiplex PCR, lists solely in-frame clones and lacks some. Across about 67,000 clones, the top ten clones capture approximately 5.6% of the sample. Input material: PBMCs. These receptors were collected from a young man in good health and CMV-seropositive.

The J gene is TRBJ2-1, the V gene TRBV19, with 10 bases identical to TRBD2. Germline loops: CDR1 LNHDA, CDR2 SQIVND (reference sequence). V lost 8 bases, J lost 1 base, and 5 bases stayed unmatched. The CDR3 length is 15 residues. The CDR3, as DNA: TGTGCCAGTTATAGCGGGAGGAGTTCCTACAATGAGCAGTTCTTC. Translating it yields CASYSGRSSYNEQFF.

This chain links TRBV5-1 with TRBJ1-1, with 9 positions matching TRBD1. V trimming: 5 bases; J trimming: 10 bases; junction bases outside the gene matches: 12. The V gene's germline CDR1 is SGHRS and CDR2 YFSETQ. The CDR3 has 14 amino acids. The CDR3 DNA is TGCGCCAGCAGTGGGGGACAGGGACTTCTTGGAGCTTTCTTT. Its protein product is CASSGGQGLLGAFF.

This chain uses TRBV6-5 with TRBJ2-7; D is unclear. The length of the CDR3 is 12 residues. Germline CDR1 and CDR2: MNHEY and SVGAGI. Trimming removed 6 bases at V and 3 bases at J, with 9 bases between. Here the CDR3 reads CASRENYYEQYF. The CDR3 DNA reads as TGTGCCAGCAGGGAGAATTACTACGAGCAGTACTTC.

In regard to this clone: One end of the junction fails to match germline, which may point to a read error. The chain employs TRBV7-7 and TRBJ2-7, with D possibly matching TRBD2 (6 bases). The CDR3 sequence is 14 residues long. The germline gives CDR1 SSHAT, CDR2 FNYEAQ (reference sequence). In DNA form, the CDR3 reads TGTGCTAGCAGTCCTTTCGCGGGGTCCTACGAGCAGTACTTC. Translating it yields CASSPFAGSYEQYF.

This sequence joins TRBV27 and TRBJ2-2; TRBD2 might be the D (6 bases). The CDR3 covers 15 residues. The V end lost 0 bases, the J end lost 5 bases, and 10 bases lay between the germline ends. Germline V gene sequence: CDR1 MNHEY, CDR2 SMNVEV (reference sequence). The CDR3 sequence is CASSLSTSVTGELFF. For the CDR3, the DNA is TGTGCCAGCAGTTTATCGACTAGTGTGACCGGGGAGCTGTTTTTT.

The genes are TRBV9 and TRBJ2-1; 7 nucleotides align to TRBD2. Germline CDR1 and CDR2: SGDLS and YYNGEE. This CDR3 has 15 residues. The J segment lost 8 bases and the V segment lost 3 bases, leaving 11 bases of the junction unmatched. CDR3 DNA sequence: TGTGCCAGCAGCGCCACTAGAGGGAGGGGCTATGAGCAGTTCTTC. It encodes CASSATRGRGYEQFF. Complete variable domain (other parts from reference TRBV9 and TRBJ2-1): DSGVTQTPKHLITATGQRVTLRCSPRSGDLSVYWYQQSLDQGLQFLIQYYNGEERAKGNILERFSAQQFPDLHSELNLSSLELGDSALYFCASSATRGRGYEQFFGPGTRLTVL.

The V call is TRBV30, the J call TRBJ1-3, with D unresolved. V lost 5 bases, J lost 2 bases, and 10 bases lay in between. CDR1 and CDR2 (germline): GTSNPN, SVGIG (reference sequence). This CDR3 is 13 amino acids long. The DNA for the CDR3 is TGTGCCTGGGCTATACAGACTGGAAACACCATATATTTT. Translated: CAWAIQTGNTIYF.

This chain connects TRBV6-1 to TRBJ1-5; tentative D call: TRBD1 (5 bases). V was shortened by 4 bases and J by 7 bases, with 17 bases between the two germline ends. CDR1 and CDR2 (germline): MNHNS, SASEGT. The CDR3 consists of 15 residues. CDR3 loop: CASSAAGPGGQPQHF. The CDR3 bases are TGTGCCAGCAGTGCCGCCGGGCCGGGGGGACAGCCCCAGCATTTT.

This chain connects TRBV7-6 to TRBJ2-7; 7 bases fit TRBD1. V shed 1 base, J shed 0 bases, and the junction held 6 bases outside the gene matches. Per germline, CDR1 SGHVS and CDR2 FNYEAQ. The CDR3 sequence is 16 residues long. CDR3 sequence reads: CASSLVGGASSYEQYF. The CDR3 DNA is TGTGCCAGCAGCTTAGTAGGGGGCGCAAGCTCCTACGAGCAGTACTTC.

V gene TRBV6-1 combines with J gene TRBJ1-1; D ambiguous. The V gene lost 4 bases and the J gene lost 1 base, with 7 bases spanning the gap. The CDR3 loop spans 13 amino acids. Germline lookup yields CDR1 MNHNS and CDR2 SASEGT. CDR3 sequence: CASSARENTEAFF. As DNA, the CDR3 is TGTGCCAGCAGTGCGAGGGAGAACACTGAAGCTTTCTTT.

V gene TRBV5-8 combines with J gene TRBJ1-6; tentative D call: TRBD1 (5 bases). The CDR3 loop spans 15 amino acids. V shed 4 bases and J shed 10 bases, with 18 bases lying between them. Germline assignment: CDR1 SGHTS and CDR2 YDEGEE. CDR3: CASSPGEGRLSPLHF. DNA for the CDR3: TGTGCCAGCAGCCCCGGGGAGGGGCGGCTATCACCCCTCCACTTT. Together with reference TRBV5-8 and TRBJ1-6, the CDR3 gives the full variable domain: EAGVTQSPTHLIKTRGQQATLRCSPISGHTSVYWYQQALGLGLQFLLWYDEGEERNRGNFPPRFSGRQFPNYSSELNVNALELEDSALYLCASSPGEGRLSPLHFGNGTRLTVT.

V usage is TRBV5-4 and J usage is TRBJ1-1; D may be TRBD1 (6 bases). Germline V lookup: CDR1 SGHNT, CDR2 YYREEE (reference sequence). Trimming cost V 4 bases and J 5 bases, with 9 bases left between them. This CDR3 comprises 12 residues. CDR3 residues: CASSPGQTEAFF. The CDR3 bases are TGTGCCAGCAGCCCGGGACAAACTGAAGCTTTCTTT.

This chain connects TRBV6-6 to TRBJ1-1; D gene unclear. The germline gives CDR1 MNHNY, CDR2 SVGAGI (reference sequence). The CDR3 covers 14 residues. The germline V and J ends were trimmed by 0 bases and 1 base, with 6 bases remaining between them. DNA for the CDR3: TGTGCCAGCAGTTACTCCCTCGGGAACACTGAAGCTTTCTTT. Its translation is CASSYSLGNTEAFF.

The chain links TRBV5-1 to TRBJ1-1; possible D gene TRBD1, 5 bases. Germline V gene data show CDR1 as SGHRS and CDR2 as YFSETQ. The V and J ends lost 4 bases and 6 bases respectively, with 16 bases between them. This CDR3 region has 14 residues. CDR3 DNA: TGCGCCAGCAGCCCTCCAGGGAAAATTCCTGAAGCTTTCTTT. Amino acid sequence: CASSPPGKIPEAFF.

The chain couples TRBV6-5 to TRBJ1-5; 7 bases are a match to TRBD1. V dropped 5 bases and J dropped 5; count of bases not matched to a gene: 6. The germline gives CDR1 MNHEY, CDR2 SVGAGI. The CDR3 extends over 14 amino acids. For the CDR3, the DNA is TGTGCCAGCAGTGATAACAGGGGCCATCAGCCCCAGCATTTT. Its translation: CASSDNRGHQPQHF.